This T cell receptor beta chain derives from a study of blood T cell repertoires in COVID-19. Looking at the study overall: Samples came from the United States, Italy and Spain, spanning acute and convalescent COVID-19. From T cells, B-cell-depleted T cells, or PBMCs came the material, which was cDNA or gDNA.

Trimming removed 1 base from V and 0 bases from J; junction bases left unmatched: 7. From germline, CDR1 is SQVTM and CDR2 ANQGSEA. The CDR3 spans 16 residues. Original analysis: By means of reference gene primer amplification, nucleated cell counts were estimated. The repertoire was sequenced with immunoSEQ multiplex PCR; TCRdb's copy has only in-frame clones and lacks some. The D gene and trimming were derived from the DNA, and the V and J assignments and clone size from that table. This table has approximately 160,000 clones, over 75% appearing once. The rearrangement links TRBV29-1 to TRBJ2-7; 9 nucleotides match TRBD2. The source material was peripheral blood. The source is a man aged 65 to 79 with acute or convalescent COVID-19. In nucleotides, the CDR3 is TGCAGCGTTGAAGGTATAGCGGGGGACTCCTCCTACGAGCAGTACTTC. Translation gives CSVEGIAGDSSYEQYF.